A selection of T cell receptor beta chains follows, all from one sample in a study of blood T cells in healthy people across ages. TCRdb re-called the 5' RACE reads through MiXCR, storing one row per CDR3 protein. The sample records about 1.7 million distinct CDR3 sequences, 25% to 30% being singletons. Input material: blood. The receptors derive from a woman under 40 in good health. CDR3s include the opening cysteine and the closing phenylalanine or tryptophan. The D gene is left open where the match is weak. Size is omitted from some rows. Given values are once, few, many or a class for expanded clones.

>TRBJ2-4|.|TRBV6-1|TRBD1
TGTGCCAGCAGGAAGTTCGGACAGGGACAAGACATTCAGTACTTC
CASRKFGQGQDIQYF
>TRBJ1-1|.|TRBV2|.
TGTGCCAGCAGTGTACGGGCAATGAACACTGAAGCTTTCTTT
CASSVRAMNTEAFF
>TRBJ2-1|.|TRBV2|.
TGTGCCAGTGGCGGGGAACCCTACAATGAGCAGTTCTTC
CASGGEPYNEQFF
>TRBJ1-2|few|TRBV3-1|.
TGTGCCAGCAGCCAAGTAGTACAGGGCTCTGGCTACACCTTC
CASSQVVQGSGYTF
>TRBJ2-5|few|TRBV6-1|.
TGTGCCGGTGGTCTGGGGAAGGAAGAGACCCAGTACTTC
CAGGLGKEETQYF
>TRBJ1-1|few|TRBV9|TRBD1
TGTGCCAGCACCGACAGGGTGGGGGGTAACACTGAAGCTTTCTTT
CASTDRVGGNTEAFF
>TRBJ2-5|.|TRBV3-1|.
TGTGCCAGCAGCCAAATAACCTCAACCTCCCAAGAGACCCAGTACTTC
CASSQITSTSQETQYF
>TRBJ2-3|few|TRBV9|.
TGTGCCAGCAGCGTAGGAGGAAGGGCAGATACGCAGTATTTT
CASSVGGRADTQYF
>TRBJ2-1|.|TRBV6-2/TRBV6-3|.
TGTGCCAGCACCCGAGGCGGGAAGTCCTACAATGAGCAGTTCTTC
CASTRGGKSYNEQFF
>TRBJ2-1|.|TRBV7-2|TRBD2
TGTGCCAGCAGCGCAGGACTAGCGGGAGGGAGGTATGAGCAGTTCTTC
CASSAGLAGGRYEQFF
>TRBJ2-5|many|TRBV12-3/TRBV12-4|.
TGTGCCAGCAGGCCACTAGGGTTCAAAGAGACCCAGTACTTC
CASRPLGFKETQYF
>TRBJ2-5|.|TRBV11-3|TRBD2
TGTGCCAGCAGCCCTGGAAAGCGGGGGAGCCAAGAGACCCAGTACTTC
CASSPGKRGSQETQYF
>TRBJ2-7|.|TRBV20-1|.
TGCAGTGCTAGAGAAATCCGGGGCCCCCGGGGTTCCGAGCAGTACTTC
CSAREIRGPRGSEQYF
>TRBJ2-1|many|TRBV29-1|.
TGCAGCGTTGATAGTCCAGGGACCTACAATGAGCAGTTCTTC
CSVDSPGTYNEQFF
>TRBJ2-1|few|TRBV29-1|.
TGCAGCGCTGGTCAAGGGGGACCATACTTAAATGAGCAGTTCTTC
CSAGQGGPYLNEQFF
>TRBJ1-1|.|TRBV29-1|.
TGCAGCGCCAAGGGAAGCACTGAAGCTTTCTTT
CSAKGSTEAFF
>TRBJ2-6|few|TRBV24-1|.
TGTGCCACCAGTGACCCCTCGGGGAACTCTGGGGCCAACGTCCTGACTTTC
CATSDPSGNSGANVLTF
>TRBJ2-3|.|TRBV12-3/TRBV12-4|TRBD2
TGTGCCAGCAGTTTATCGGGGGGGCCTAGGGATACGCAGTATTTT
CASSLSGGPRDTQYF
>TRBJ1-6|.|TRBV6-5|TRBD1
TGTGTCAGCGGGACAGGCCGAAATTCACCCCTCCACTTT
CVSGTGRNSPLHF
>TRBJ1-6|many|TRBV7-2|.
TGTGCCAGCAGCTTAGTCGACGTATCACCCCTCCACTTT
CASSLVDVSPLHF
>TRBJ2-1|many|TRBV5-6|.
TGTGCCAGCAGCTCCGGGGCTGGCGATGAGCAGTTCTTC
CASSSGAGDEQFF
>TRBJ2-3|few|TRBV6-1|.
TGTGCCAGCAGTGAAGTCGTAGATACGCAGTATTTT
CASSEVVDTQYF
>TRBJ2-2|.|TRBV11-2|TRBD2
TGTGCCAGCAGCCACGGGACTATCCTTGGTCCGAACACCGGGGAGCGGTTTTTT
CASSHGTILGPNTGERFF
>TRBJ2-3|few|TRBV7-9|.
TGTGCCAGCAGCTTAGTGAAACTAGCTGGAGATACGCAGTATTTT
CASSLVKLAGDTQYF
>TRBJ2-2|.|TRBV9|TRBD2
TGTGCCAGCAGCGTAGAGCGGGAGGGCTGGAACACCGGGGAGCTGTTTTTT
CASSVEREGWNTGELFF
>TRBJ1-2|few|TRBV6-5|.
TGTGCCAGCTCAGGCGATGACATCGCCGGCTACACCTTC
CASSGDDIAGYTF